The entry below describes one T cell receptor (beta chain). Its antigen remains unknown. This sample was taken from a study of cytomegalovirus exposure and HLA in healthy donors. At the level of the study: Both the 120 validation repertoires and the 500 to 700 first-cohort repertoires used the same platform, as reported by a later analysis. General study points: The study flagged about 160 TCR beta chains as cytomegalovirus-associated. Most TCR sequences were rare, but some public TCRs occurred in many donors.

Sequenced by immunoSEQ multiplex PCR; TCRdb stores in-frame clones only, minus some. The sample contains 200,000 or so clones, around 86% of which appear only once. Input material: PBMCs. The receptor was derived from a woman in her late teens or twenties in good health and CMV-seropositive.

CDR3 in DNA: TGTGCCAGCAGTTTATCGATTGGACTAGCGGGAGGGCATAGGTCCGAGCAGTACTTC. It codes for CASSLSIGLAGGHRSEQYF. The rearrangement uses TRBV27 and TRBJ2-7; TRBD2 matches at 15 bases. V shed 0 bases and J 6 bases; nucleotides not matched to a gene: 12. Per germline, CDR1 MNHEY and CDR2 SMNVEV (reference sequence). This CDR3 comprises 19 residues.